Shown below are 2 T cell receptor beta chains from a single sample sequenced in a study of yellow fever vaccine responses in identical twins. Using its own MiXCR run on the RT-PCR reads, TCRdb lists one record per CDR3 protein. The table has about 9,000 distinct CDR3 sequences, 80% to 85% seen once. This specimen consisted of T cells from blood (PBMCs), unsorted or a sorted subset (not recorded which), obtained before or after yellow fever vaccination (not recorded which). These receptor sequences come from a woman between 18 and 29 years old who received the yellow fever vaccine.

The gene calls are TRBV2 and TRBJ2-5, with a weak D call TRBD1 (6 bases). The CDR3 runs to 13 residues. Between the trimmed V and J ends, which lost 4 bases and 1 base, there was a span of 7 bases. Germline V lookup: CDR1 SNHLY, CDR2 FYNNEI. The CDR3 DNA reads TGTGCCAGCAGTGGACAGGTCCAAGAGACCCAGTACTTC. This gives the protein CASSGQVQETQYF.

The chain couples TRBV11-1 to TRBJ2-3, with D unclear. Germline CDR1 and CDR2: SGHAT and FQDESV (reference sequence). This CDR3 is 13 amino acids long. Between the trimmed V and J ends, which lost 4 bases and 1 base, there was a span of 6 bases. The CDR3: CASSSPGTDTQYF. CDR3 sequence (DNA): TGTGCCAGCAGCTCCCCGGGCACAGATACGCAGTATTTT.